The T cell receptor (beta chain) described here comes from a study of blood T cell repertoires in COVID-19. The authors' processing: Reference gene primers were amplified, and this amplification served to estimate nucleated cell counts. Clones were sequenced by immunoSEQ multiplex PCR, and TCRdb holds only the in-frame ones, with some missing. V, J and clone size reflect that table, while D and trimming were determined from the DNA. Of 300,000 to 400,000 clones in the sample, more than 75% are singletons; the top ten hold approximately 1%. Participant ages covered about 18 to 89 years across about 25 US areas. This clone was recorded only once. V lost 3 bases, J lost 4 bases, and 5 bases stayed unmatched. CDR3 length: 15 amino acids. CDR1 is SGDLS and CDR2 is YYNGEE in the germline V gene.

The sequenced material came from PBMCs or T cells enriched from blood (not recorded which). This receptor was taken from a woman aged 25 to 39 who had recovered from COVID-19. This sequence joins TRBV9 and TRBJ1-3; the match to TRBD1 covers 9 bases. This CDR3 is CASSAGTGSGNTIYF. The CDR3 nucleotides read TGTGCCAGCAGCGCCGGGACAGGGTCAGGAAACACCATATATTTT. The entire variable domain, with the rest obtained from reference TRBV9 and TRBJ1-3, is as follows: DSGVTQTPKHLITATGQRVTLRCSPRSGDLSVYWYQQSLDQGLQFLIQYYNGEERAKGNILERFSAQQFPDLHSELNLSSLELGDSALYFCASSAGTGSGNTIYFGEGSWLTVV.